The clone carrying this T cell receptor beta chain was counted between two and nine times. Its antigen is not known. The CDR3 runs to 18 residues. V lost 2 bases to trimming and J lost 3 bases, with 20 bases between them. Germline V CDR1 and CDR2: MGHRA, YSYEKL. These data are taken from a study of identical twins. Study observations and caveats: Some out-of-frame alpha sequences were shared by twins, and these showed excess low generation probability. Less excess twin sharing appeared in beta out-of-frame sequences.

Each CDR3 protein is one row after TCRdb ran MiXCR on the 5' RACE reads. The sample records a few hundred thousand distinct CDR3 sequences, approximately 25% being singletons. The data also belong to a second study, concerning T cells expressing NK-cell markers. That report notes: CD3+CD56+NKG2C+, CD3+CD56+NKG2C- and CD3+CD56-NKG2C+ T cells, once sorted, supplied the TCR beta repertoires. The same clonotypes also predominated in the CD3+CD56-NKG2C+ fraction of several donors.

This receptor was identified in a woman aged 18-29 years in good health. V gene TRBV4-1 combines with J gene TRBJ2-1; D gene uncertain. The sequencing input was CD4+ T cells sorted from blood. The CDR3 protein is CASSQFAAAPLFYNEQFF. Here the CDR3 DNA reads TGCGCCAGCAGCCAATTCGCCGCGGCTCCCCTTTTCTACAATGAGCAGTTCTTC.